Here is one TCR beta chain with its context. Trimming pared 4 bases from V and 0 bases from J, leaving 13 bases between. This CDR3 has 17 residues. Germline V gives CDR1 LGHDT, CDR2 YNNKEL (reference sequence). This entry belongs to a study of blood T cell repertoires in COVID-19. Study-wide background: Sample material is recorded as cDNA or gDNA derived from T cells, B-cell-depleted T cells, or PBMCs.

The table came from immunoSEQ multiplex PCR; TCRdb's copy has only in-frame clones and leaves some out. The sample lists more than 75,000 clones; 88% were seen once. V is TRBV3-1 (or the pseudogene TRBV3-2) and J is TRBJ2-6; D remains ambiguous. The sample was peripheral blood. The clonotype originates from a woman aged 80 or over with active COVID-19. CDR3 DNA: TGTGCCAGCAGCCCACGACTTACTGGCTCTGGGGCCAACGTCCTGACTTTC. It codes for CASSPRLTGSGANVLTF.